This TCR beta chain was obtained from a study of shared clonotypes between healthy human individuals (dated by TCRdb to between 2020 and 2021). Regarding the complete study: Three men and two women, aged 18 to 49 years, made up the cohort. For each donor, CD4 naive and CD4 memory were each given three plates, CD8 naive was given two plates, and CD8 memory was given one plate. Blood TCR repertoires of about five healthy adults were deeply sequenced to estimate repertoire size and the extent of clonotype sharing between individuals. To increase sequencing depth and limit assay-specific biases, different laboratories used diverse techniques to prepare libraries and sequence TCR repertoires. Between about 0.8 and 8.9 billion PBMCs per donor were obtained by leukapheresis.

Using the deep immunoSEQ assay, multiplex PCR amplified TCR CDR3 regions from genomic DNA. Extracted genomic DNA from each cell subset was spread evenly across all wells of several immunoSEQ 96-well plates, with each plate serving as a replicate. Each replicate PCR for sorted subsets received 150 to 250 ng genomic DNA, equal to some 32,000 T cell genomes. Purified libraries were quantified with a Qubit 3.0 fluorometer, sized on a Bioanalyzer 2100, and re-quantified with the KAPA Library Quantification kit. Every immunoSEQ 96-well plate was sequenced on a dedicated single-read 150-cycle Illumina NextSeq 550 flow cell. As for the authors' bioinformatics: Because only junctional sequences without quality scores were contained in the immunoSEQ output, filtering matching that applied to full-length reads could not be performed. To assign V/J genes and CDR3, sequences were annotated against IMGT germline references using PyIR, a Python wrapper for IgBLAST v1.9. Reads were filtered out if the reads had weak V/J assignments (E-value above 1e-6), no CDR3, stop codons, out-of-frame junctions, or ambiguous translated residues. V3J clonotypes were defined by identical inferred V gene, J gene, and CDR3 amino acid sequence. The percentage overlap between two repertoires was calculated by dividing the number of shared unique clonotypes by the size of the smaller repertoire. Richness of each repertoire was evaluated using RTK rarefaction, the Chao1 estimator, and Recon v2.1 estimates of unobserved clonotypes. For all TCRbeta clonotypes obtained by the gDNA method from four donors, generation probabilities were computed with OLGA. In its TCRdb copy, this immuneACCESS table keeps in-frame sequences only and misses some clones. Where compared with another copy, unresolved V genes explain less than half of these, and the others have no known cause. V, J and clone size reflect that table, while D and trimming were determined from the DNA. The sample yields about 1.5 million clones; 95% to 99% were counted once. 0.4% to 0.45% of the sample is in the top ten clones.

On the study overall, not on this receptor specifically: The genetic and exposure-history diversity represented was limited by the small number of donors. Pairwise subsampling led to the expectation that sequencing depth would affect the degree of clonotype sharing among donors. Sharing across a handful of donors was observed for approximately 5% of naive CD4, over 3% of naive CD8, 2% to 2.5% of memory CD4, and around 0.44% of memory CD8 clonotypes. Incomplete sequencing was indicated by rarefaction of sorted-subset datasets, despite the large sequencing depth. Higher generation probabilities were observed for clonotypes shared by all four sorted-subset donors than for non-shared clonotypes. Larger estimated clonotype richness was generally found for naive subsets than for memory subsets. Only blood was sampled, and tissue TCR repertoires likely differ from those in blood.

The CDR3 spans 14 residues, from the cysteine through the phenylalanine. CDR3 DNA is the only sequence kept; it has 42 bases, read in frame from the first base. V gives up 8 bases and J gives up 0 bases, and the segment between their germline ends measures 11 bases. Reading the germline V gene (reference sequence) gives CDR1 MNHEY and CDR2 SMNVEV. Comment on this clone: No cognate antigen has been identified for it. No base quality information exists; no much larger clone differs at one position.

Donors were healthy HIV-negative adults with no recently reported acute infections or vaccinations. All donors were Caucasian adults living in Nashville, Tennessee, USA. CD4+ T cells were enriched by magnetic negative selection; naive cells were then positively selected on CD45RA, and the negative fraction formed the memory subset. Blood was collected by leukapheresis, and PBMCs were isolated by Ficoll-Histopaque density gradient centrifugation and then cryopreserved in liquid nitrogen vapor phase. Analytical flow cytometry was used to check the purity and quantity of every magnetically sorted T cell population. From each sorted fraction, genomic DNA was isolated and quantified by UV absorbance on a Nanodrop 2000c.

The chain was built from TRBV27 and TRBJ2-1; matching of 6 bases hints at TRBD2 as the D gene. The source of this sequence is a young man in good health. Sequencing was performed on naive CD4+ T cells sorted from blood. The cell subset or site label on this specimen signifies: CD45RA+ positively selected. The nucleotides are TGTGCCAGCTTACGGGGGAGCTCCTACAATGAGCAGTTCTTC. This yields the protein CASLRGSSYNEQFF.